One sample yielded the 30 T cell receptor beta chains listed below, sequenced in a study of response to subunit inactivated influenza vaccine. From the RT-PCR reads, TCRdb called clonotypes with MiXCR, one entry per CDR3 protein. The data contain 300,000 to 350,000 distinct CDR3 sequences, 21% of them singletons. The specimen was PBMCs from blood, collected around 22 months after vaccination. All receptors come from a man aged 45 to 75 who received an inactivated influenza vaccine.

This clonotype appeared a few times. The rearrangement uses TRBV3-1 and TRBJ2-7; no firm D call. Between the trimmed V and J ends, which lost 8 bases and 1 base, there was a span of 12 bases. The V gene's germline CDR1 is LGHDT and CDR2 YNNKEL (reference sequence). The CDR3 length is 13 residues. In DNA form, the CDR3 reads TGTGCCAGCCGGCGTCCTGGGTCCTACGAGCAGTACTTC. Translation: CASRRPGSYEQYF.

This chain uses TRBV12-3 or TRBV12-4 with TRBJ1-2; D may be TRBD1 (5 bases). The V and J ends lost 3 bases and 8 bases respectively, with 16 bases between them. The CDR3 is made up of 14 amino acids. The DNA of the CDR3 is TGTGCCAGCAGTTTGGAAATCGGGGGTTCCGGCTACACCTTC. Translated, it gives CASSLEIGGSGYTF.

This clonotype was picked up a small number of times. CDR3: CASSFQGASYGYTF. The CDR3 nucleotides read TGTGCCAGCAGCTTCCAGGGGGCTAGCTATGGCTACACCTTC. The rearrangement uses TRBV5-6 and TRBJ1-2, with 8 bases fitting TRBD1. The junction had 4 bases not matched to a gene; V was cut back by 2 bases and J by 4 bases. Germline lookup yields CDR1 SGHDT and CDR2 YYEEEE. CDR3 length: 14 residues.

CDR3: CASSASSGHYTGELFF. Written as DNA, the CDR3 is TGTGCCAGCAGCGCCTCCTCGGGACACTACACCGGGGAGCTGTTTTTT. The V gene is TRBV9, the J gene TRBJ2-2; a weak D match, TRBD1 (6 bases). The CDR3 is 16 residues long. Germline CDR1 and CDR2: SGDLS and YYNGEE. With 3 bases removed from V and 3 bases from J, the gap between germline ends came to 15 bases.

This clonotype was found a few times. The chain is built from TRBV5-1 and TRBJ2-3; tentative D call: TRBD1 (6 bases). The germline CDR1 and CDR2 sequences are SGHRS and YFSETQ. V dropped 7 bases and J dropped 2 bases, with 14 bases sitting between them. The CDR3 covers 14 residues. The chain's CDR3 is CASHGQQSTDTQYF. CDR3 bases: TGCGCCAGCCACGGACAGCAATCCACAGATACGCAGTATTTT. Using reference TRBV5-1 and TRBJ2-3 for the parts outside the CDR3, the full variable domain is KAGVTQTPRYLIKTRGQQVTLSCSPISGHRSVSWYQQTPGQGLQFLFEYFSETQRNKGNFPGRFSGRQFSNSRSEMNVSTLELGDSALYLCASHGQQSTDTQYFGPGTRLTVL.

The J gene is TRBJ1-6, the V gene TRBV15; a weak D match, TRBD1 (5 bases). CDR3 length: 14 amino acids. V was clipped by 7 bases and J by 10 bases, with 17 bases between them. CDR1 is LNHNV, CDR2 YYDKDF, per germline (reference sequence). CDR3: CATTRGRGDSPLHF. CDR3 bases: TGTGCCACCACCCGAGGGAGGGGTGACTCACCCCTCCACTTT.

The chain recombines TRBV14 with TRBJ2-7, with 9 bases identical to TRBD1. The CDR3 totals 14 residues. Germline V gene sequence: CDR1 SGHDN, CDR2 FVKESK. V lost 5 bases, J lost 6 bases, and 8 bases stayed unmatched. The CDR3 DNA reads TGTGCCAGCAGCTTTCGCAGACAGGGGGGCGAGCAGTACTTC. Its protein product is CASSFRRQGGEQYF.

Only a few counts were recorded for this clonotype. The chain has TRBV10-3 and TRBJ2-1; perhaps D is TRBD1 or TRBD2 (6 bases each). The V gene lost 8 bases and the J gene lost 6 bases, with 17 bases spanning the gap. Germline-derived CDR1 and CDR2 are ENHRY and SYGVKD. The CDR3 totals 14 residues. CDR3 DNA sequence: TGTGCCATCGGACAAGGGGGGCAGCGCAATGAGCAGTTCTTC. Translating it yields CAIGQGGQRNEQFF.

This clonotype was found a few times. The chain employs TRBV18 and TRBJ1-1; tentative D call: TRBD1 (6 bases). This CDR3 comprises 17 residues. Germline V gene data show CDR1 as KGHSH and CDR2 as LQKENI. V gave up 2 bases and J gave up 1 base, with 17 bases separating them. The CDR3 nucleotides are TGTGCCAGCTCACCAGCCTTCGGAGGGGGAACGAACACTGAAGCTTTCTTT. Translation gives CASSPAFGGGTNTEAFF.

The chain couples TRBV5-1 to TRBJ1-1; D call uncertain. In germline, CDR1 is SGHRS, CDR2 YFSETQ. Trimming took off 4 bases at V and 0 bases at J, with 10 bases between the two ends. The CDR3 runs to 14 residues. The chain's CDR3 is CASSTGYMNTEAFF. CDR3 nucleotides: TGCGCCAGCAGCACCGGTTACATGAACACTGAAGCTTTCTTT.

This clonotype was seen more than once but under ten times. The chain carries TRBV6-1 and TRBJ1-5; TRBD1 is a possible D gene (5 bases). Germline V CDR1 and CDR2: MNHNS, SASEGT. Deletions cut 6 bases from V and 3 bases from J, with 12 bases between. The CDR3 has 14 amino acids. CDR3 in amino acids: CASSTTGLNQPQHF. In DNA, the CDR3 is TGTGCCAGCAGCACAACAGGACTCAATCAGCCCCAGCATTTT.

This clonotype turned up a few times. V gene TRBV6-5 combines with J gene TRBJ2-7; tentative D call: TRBD1 (6 bases). The V end lost 2 bases, the J end lost 0 bases, and 11 bases lay between the germline ends. CDR3 length equals 15 residues. CDR1 MNHEY and CDR2 SVGAGI come from the germline V gene. CDR3 bases: TGTGCCAGCAGTTACGGGGGCCGAACCTCCTACGAGCAGTACTTC. It is translated as CASSYGGRTSYEQYF.

This chain connects TRBV6-5 to TRBJ1-1; D remains unclear. Germline V lookup: CDR1 MNHEY, CDR2 SVGAGI. V was pared by 5 bases and J by 8 bases, with 9 bases between. The CDR3 loop spans 11 amino acids. CDR3 DNA sequence: TGTGCCAGCAGTACGGACGTGGAAGCTTTCTTT. Amino acid sequence: CASSTDVEAFF.

Turning to this clonotype: Sequence at one end of the junction differs from germline and may be a read error. V and J are TRBV10-3 and TRBJ2-1, with 9 bases that match TRBD1. Germline assignment: CDR1 ENHRY and CDR2 SYGVKD. The CDR3 runs to 15 residues. In nucleotides, the CDR3 is TGTGCCATCTGTGAGTATCGGACAGGGGCGGATGAGCAGTTCTTC. It translates to CAICEYRTGADEQFF.

Written as DNA, the CDR3 is TGTGCCAGCAGTTTAAGGGGCACAGGGGATGCTTTCTTT. The encoded protein is CASSLRGTGDAFF. The genes are TRBV28 and TRBJ1-1; 7 bases map to TRBD1. Trimming at V came to 2 bases and at J to 11 bases, leaving 8 bases not matched to a gene. CDR1 is MDHEN and CDR2 is SYDVKM in the germline V gene. The CDR3 runs 13 residues. The full variable domain, rest sourced from reference TRBV28 and TRBJ1-1, is DVKVTQSSRYLVKRTGEKVFLECVQDMDHENMFWYRQDPGLGLRLIYFSYDVKMKEKGDIPEGYSVSREKKERFSLILESASTNQTSMYLCASSLRGTGDAFFGQGTRLTVV.

The chain uses TRBV5-4 and TRBJ1-2, with D possibly being TRBD1 (6 bases). Germline V gene sequence: CDR1 SGHNT, CDR2 YYREEE (reference sequence). The CDR3 contains 15 residues. V was clipped by 0 bases and J by 4 bases, with 13 bases between them. CDR3 region: CASSLGGGRTYGYTF. CDR3 in DNA: TGTGCCAGCAGCTTGGGCGGGGGGCGTACCTATGGCTACACCTTC.

The chain uses TRBV2 and TRBJ1-3, with D unresolved. The germline gives CDR1 SNHLY, CDR2 FYNNEI. Trimming pared 4 bases from V and 2 bases from J, leaving 12 bases between. This CDR3 has 15 residues. CDR3 in DNA: TGTGCCAGCAGTGTAAGGCAGAATACTGGAAACACCATATATTTT. This encodes CASSVRQNTGNTIYF. The full variable domain, rest sourced from reference TRBV2 and TRBJ1-3, is EPEVTQTPSHQVTQMGQEVILRCVPISNHLYFYWYRQILGQKVEFLVSFYNNEISEKSEIFDDQFSVERPDGSNFTLKIRSTKLEDSAMYFCASSVRQNTGNTIYFGEGSWLTVV.

This chain uses TRBV5-1 with TRBJ1-2; TRBD1 matches 7 bases. V trimming: 4 bases; J trimming: 5 bases; junction bases outside the gene matches: 8. The CDR3 extends over 14 amino acids. Germline V lookup: CDR1 SGHRS, CDR2 YFSETQ. CDR3 protein: CASSPGTAPYGYTF. The CDR3 bases are TGCGCCAGCAGCCCCGGGACAGCACCGTATGGCTACACCTTC.

The chain combines TRBV4-3 with TRBJ2-1, with 7 bases fitting TRBD1. Germline V gene lookup returns CDR1 LGHNA and CDR2 YSLEER. The length of the CDR3 is 15 residues. V was pared by 2 bases and J by 7 bases, with 8 bases of the junction left unmatched. The CDR3 sequence: CASSQSRTGANEQFF. CDR3 sequence (DNA): TGCGCCAGCAGCCAAAGCCGGACAGGCGCTAATGAGCAGTTCTTC.

This clonotype was seen ten or more times. This chain uses TRBV6-2 or TRBV6-3 with TRBJ1-5; no clear D gene. The CDR3 has 15 amino acids. V lost 3 bases to trimming and J lost 1 base, with 10 bases between them. Germline CDR1 reads MNHEY; CDR2 reads SVGEGT. CDR3 in DNA: TGTGCCAGCAGTTATCCGGGCGCCAGCAATCAGCCCCAGCATTTT. Amino acids: CASSYPGASNQPQHF.

This clonotype was detected only a few times. The chain employs TRBV20-1 and TRBJ1-5, with a weak D call TRBD1 (5 bases). Trimming pared 2 bases from V and 4 bases from J, leaving 15 bases between. The CDR3 runs 15 residues. Germline V gene data show CDR1 as DFQATT and CDR2 as SNEGSKA (reference sequence). The CDR3 DNA reads as TGCAGTGCTAGACCTATTGAAGGGGCTAATCAGCCCCAGCATTTT. This encodes CSARPIEGANQPQHF.

This rearrangement joins TRBV7-9 to TRBJ2-5, with a weak D call TRBD1 (5 bases). CDR3 size: 14 residues. V was clipped by 8 bases and J by 1 base, with 14 bases between them. In germline, CDR1 is SEHNR, CDR2 FQNEAQ (reference sequence). The CDR3, as DNA: TGTGCCAGCGGCTACGACAGAATCCAAGAGACCCAGTACTTC. Its protein is CASGYDRIQETQYF. The full variable domain, with the rest looked up from reference TRBV7-9 and TRBJ2-5, is DTGVSQNPRHKITKRGQNVTFRCDPISEHNRLYWYRQTLGQGPEFLTYFQNEAQLEKSRLLSDRFSAERPKGSFSTLEIQRTEQGDSAMYLCASGYDRIQETQYFGPGTRLLVL.

This rearrangement joins TRBV18 to TRBJ2-2; D possibly corresponds to TRBD1 (6 bases). The CDR3 is made up of 16 amino acids. The germline gives CDR1 KGHSH, CDR2 LQKENI. Trimming left V 6 bases short and J 0 bases short, with 14 bases between. The CDR3 loop is CASSRLGQSNTGELFF. The DNA of the CDR3 is TGTGCCAGCTCGCGATTAGGACAGTCGAACACCGGGGAGCTGTTTTTT.

A few counts support this clonotype. CDR3 amino acids: CASSYGLAGGYEQYF. DNA of the CDR3: TGTGCCAGTAGTTACGGACTAGCGGGAGGATACGAGCAGTACTTC. The V gene is TRBV19, the J gene TRBJ2-7; 14 bases map to TRBD2. CDR1 and CDR2 from the germline V gene are LNHDA and SQIVND (reference sequence). This CDR3 comprises 15 residues. V shed 5 bases, J shed 4 bases, and the junction held 4 bases outside the gene matches.

The sample holds a few counts of this clonotype. This chain links TRBV18 with TRBJ2-7; a weak D match, TRBD2 (5 bases). Deletions cut 3 bases from V and 7 bases from J, with 10 bases between. The CDR3 length is 12 residues. From germline, CDR1 is KGHSH and CDR2 LQKENI. The CDR3 nucleotides read TGTGCCAGCTCACCCCCTTCGGGAGAGCAGTACTTC. Amino acids: CASSPPSGEQYF.

The rearrangement joins TRBV4-3 to TRBJ1-1, with D tentatively TRBD1 (5 bases). CDR1 LGHNA and CDR2 YSLEER come from the germline V gene. The V end was cut by 2 bases, the J end by 4 bases, with 17 bases between. This CDR3 spans 16 amino acids. The CDR3 spells CASSQSTTGVVTEAFF. The DNA of the CDR3 is TGCGCCAGCAGCCAATCAACCACGGGGGTGGTCACTGAAGCTTTCTTT.

The table lists this clonotype with a few counts. The gene calls are TRBV20-1 and TRBJ2-5, with 9 bases identical to TRBD1. Germline trimming cut 6 bases from V and 2 bases from J; bases unmatched to any gene: 7. Germline loops: CDR1 DFQATT, CDR2 SNEGSKA (reference sequence). The CDR3 spans 14 residues. In nucleotides, the CDR3 is TGCAGTGCAACCGGGACAGGGACACAAGAGACCCAGTACTTC. It codes for CSATGTGTQETQYF.

A few counts support this clonotype. The chain links TRBV14 to TRBJ2-2; TRBD2 is a possible D gene (5 bases). Per germline, CDR1 SGHDN and CDR2 FVKESK. CDR3 size: 16 residues. Deletions cut 2 bases from V and 3 bases from J, with 13 bases between. This CDR3 is CASSQLAAAYTGELFF. CDR3 nucleotides: TGTGCCAGCAGCCAACTAGCCGCCGCTTACACCGGGGAGCTGTTTTTT.

This clonotype showed up just a few times. The V and J genes are TRBV12-3 or TRBV12-4 and TRBJ2-5; no clear D. The CDR3 spans 14 residues. V gave up 2 bases and J gave up 7 bases, with 14 bases separating them. Here the CDR3 reads CASSLQESLVTQYF. Here the CDR3 DNA reads TGTGCCAGCAGTTTACAGGAGAGTTTGGTGACCCAGTACTTC.

This clonotype occurred a few times. The chain has TRBV2 and TRBJ2-5; D ambiguous. This CDR3 is 10 amino acids long. V gave up 9 bases and J gave up 9 bases, with 11 bases separating them. CDR1 is SNHLY and CDR2 is FYNNEI in the germline V gene. CDR3 sequence: CASTKQAQYF. CDR3 nucleotides: TGTGCCAGTACAAAACAAGCCCAGTACTTC.